What follows are 9 T cell receptor beta chains derived from one specimen sequenced in a study of blood T cell repertoires in COVID-19. This table comes from immunoSEQ multiplex PCR, and its TCRdb copy is limited to in-frame clones, with some not included. The sample has some 130,000 clones; 80% to 90% are singletons. The sample was peripheral blood. These receptors all come from a man aged 50 to 60 with active COVID-19.

The V and J genes are TRBV3-1 (or the pseudogene TRBV3-2) and TRBJ1-5; 9 bases align to TRBD1. Per germline, CDR1 LGHDT and CDR2 YNNKEL (reference sequence). This CDR3 has 17 residues. V lost 2 bases to trimming and J lost 3 bases; unmatched junction nucleotides: 8. CDR3 residues: CASSQPDRGAPNQPQHF. The CDR3 bases are TGTGCCAGCAGCCAACCAGACAGGGGGGCCCCCAATCAGCCCCAGCATTTT.

This clone has a handful of counts. The gene calls are TRBV29-1 and TRBJ2-2; 7 bases fit TRBD1. The germline gives CDR1 SQVTM, CDR2 ANQGSEA. Trimming removed 3 bases from V and 5 bases from J; junction bases left unmatched: 6. This CDR3 has 14 amino acids. The CDR3 region is CSVESGGRTGELFF. DNA for the CDR3: TGCAGCGTTGAGTCAGGGGGACGGACCGGGGAGCTGTTTTTT.

The chain carries TRBV24-1 and TRBJ1-5; D unresolved. This CDR3 contains 16 residues. Per the germline V gene, CDR1 is KGHDR and CDR2 is SFDVKD. Trimming took 6 bases from V and 2 from J, leaving 16 bases between them. This CDR3 reads CATSQHSGVGNQPQHF. In DNA, the CDR3 is TGTGCCACCAGTCAACACAGCGGGGTCGGCAATCAGCCCCAGCATTTT.

The V and J genes are TRBV3-1 (or the pseudogene TRBV3-2) and TRBJ2-7; TRBD2 matches 8 bases. V lost 8 bases to trimming and J lost 6 bases; unmatched junction nucleotides: 9. CDR1 and CDR2 (germline): LGHDT, YNNKEL (reference sequence). This CDR3 contains 13 residues. The CDR3 DNA follows: TGTGCCAGCTCCCTCGGGGGGGGAGCCGAGCAGTACTTC. Its protein product is CASSLGGGAEQYF.

The chain uses TRBV21-1 and TRBJ1-4; the table's D call TRBD1 went unverified against the DNA. TRBV21-1 is designated a pseudogene. The CDR3 runs to 15 residues. In DNA form, the CDR3 reads TGTGCCAGCCTACCAAGTACCCCCTCGACAGAAAAACTGTTTTTT. It is translated as CASLPSTPSTEKLFF.

The rearrangement links TRBV7-9 to TRBJ2-1; no clear D gene. The V end was cut by 8 bases, the J end by 8 bases, with 16 bases between. Germline CDR1 is SEHNR and CDR2 is FQNEAQ (reference sequence). The CDR3 covers 13 residues. CDR3 bases: TGTGCCAGCGAGGAAGGAGTCCCCGATGAGCAGTTCTTC. It translates to CASEEGVPDEQFF.

J is TRBJ1-3 and V is TRBV7-9, with 7 bases aligning to TRBD1. Per germline, CDR1 SEHNR and CDR2 FQNEAQ (reference sequence). The J segment lost 7 bases and the V segment lost 5 bases, leaving 8 bases of the junction unmatched. The CDR3 contains 14 residues. The CDR3 reads CASSPRQGSNTIYF. CDR3 DNA: TGTGCCAGCAGCCCAAGACAGGGAAGTAACACCATATATTTT.

The chain recombines TRBV9 with TRBJ2-3; D is undetermined. The V end was cut by 2 bases, the J end by 1 base, with 8 bases between. This CDR3 has 14 amino acids. CDR1 is SGDLS, CDR2 YYNGEE, per germline. Here the CDR3 reads CASSVQVGTDTQYF. CDR3 sequence (DNA): TGTGCCAGCAGCGTGCAGGTGGGCACAGATACGCAGTATTTT.

The chain combines TRBV10-3 with TRBJ1-1, with 10 bases matching TRBD1. V lost 5 bases and J lost 6; bases outside the gene matches: 6. The CDR3 is 14 residues long. The germline V gene has CDR1 ENHRY and CDR2 SYGVKD. The CDR3 DNA reads as TGTGCCATCAGTAGAAGACAGGGGGCGGCTGAAGCTTTCTTT. Its translation: CAISRRQGAAEAFF.